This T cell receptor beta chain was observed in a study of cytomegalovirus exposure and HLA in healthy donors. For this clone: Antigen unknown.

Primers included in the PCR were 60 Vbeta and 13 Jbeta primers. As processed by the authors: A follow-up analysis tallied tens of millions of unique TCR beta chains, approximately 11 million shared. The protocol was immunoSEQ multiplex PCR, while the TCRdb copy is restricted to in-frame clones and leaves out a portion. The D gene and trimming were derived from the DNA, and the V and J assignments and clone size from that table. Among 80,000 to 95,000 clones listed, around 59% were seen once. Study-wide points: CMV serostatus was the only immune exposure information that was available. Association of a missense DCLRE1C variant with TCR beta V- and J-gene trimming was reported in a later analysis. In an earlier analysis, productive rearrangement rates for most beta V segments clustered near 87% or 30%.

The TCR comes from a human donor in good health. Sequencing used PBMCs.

The CDR3 reads CASSLAGDTYNEQFF. The CDR3 nucleotides read TGTGCCAGCAGCTTGGCAGGGGATACCTACAATGAGCAGTTCTTC. The chain combines TRBV5-5 with TRBJ2-1; tentative D call: TRBD1 (6 bases). This CDR3 comprises 15 residues. Trimming took 0 bases from V and 2 from J, leaving 9 bases between them. Germline V CDR1 and CDR2: SGHKS, YYEKEE (reference sequence).